This note documents a single T cell receptor (beta chain) sequence. Its antigen remains unidentified. The PCR made use of 60 Vbeta and 13 Jbeta primers. Here immunoSEQ multiplex PCR was the method, and the copy in TCRdb shows in-frame clones only, minus some. The sample features about 130,000 clones, with 1.5% to 2% in its top ten. The sample comes from a study of cytomegalovirus exposure and HLA in healthy donors. General study points: For most subjects, TCR beta sequences were reported to predict HLA-A and HLA-B alleles with accuracy. A further, later analysis showed that HLA-associated TCR beta chains (compared with equally common others) were more clonally expanded. With high specificity and sensitivity, the classifier reportedly diagnosed cytomegalovirus status.

The specimen sequenced was PBMCs. This clonotype was obtained from a woman between 40 and 55 years old in good health and CMV-seropositive.

Here the CDR3 reads CASSPRGAGELFF. The CDR3 DNA sequence: TGTGCCAGCAGTCCCCGGGGGGCCGGGGAGCTGTTTTTT. The chain carries TRBV27 and TRBJ2-2; 7 bases fit TRBD2. V lost 5 bases to trimming and J lost 6 bases; unmatched junction nucleotides: 3. This CDR3 comprises 13 residues. The germline gives CDR1 MNHEY, CDR2 SMNVEV (reference sequence).